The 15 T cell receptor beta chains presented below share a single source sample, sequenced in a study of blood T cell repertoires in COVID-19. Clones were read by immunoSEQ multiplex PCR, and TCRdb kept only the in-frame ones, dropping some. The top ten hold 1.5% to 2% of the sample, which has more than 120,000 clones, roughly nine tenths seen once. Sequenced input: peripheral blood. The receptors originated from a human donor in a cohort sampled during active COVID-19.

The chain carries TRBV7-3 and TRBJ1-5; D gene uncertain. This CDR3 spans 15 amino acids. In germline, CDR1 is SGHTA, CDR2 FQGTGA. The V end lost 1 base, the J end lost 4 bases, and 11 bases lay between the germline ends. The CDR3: CASSLNPGRNQPQHF. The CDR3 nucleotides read TGTGCCAGCAGCTTAAATCCAGGCCGAAATCAGCCCCAGCATTTT.

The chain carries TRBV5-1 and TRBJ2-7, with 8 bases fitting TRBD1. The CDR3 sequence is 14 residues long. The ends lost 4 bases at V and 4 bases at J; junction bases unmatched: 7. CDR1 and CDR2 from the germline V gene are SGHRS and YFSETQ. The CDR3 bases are TGCGCCAGCAGCCCGAGTGGACAGGGATACGAGCAGTACTTC. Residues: CASSPSGQGYEQYF.

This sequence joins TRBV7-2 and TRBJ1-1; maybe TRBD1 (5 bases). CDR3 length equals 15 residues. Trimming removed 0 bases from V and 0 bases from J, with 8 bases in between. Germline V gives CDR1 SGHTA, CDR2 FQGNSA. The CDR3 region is CASSLATALNTEAFF. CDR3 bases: TGTGCCAGCAGCTTAGCGACAGCCCTGAACACTGAAGCTTTCTTT. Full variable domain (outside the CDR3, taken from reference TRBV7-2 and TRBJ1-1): GAGVSQSPSNKVTEKGKDVELRCDPISGHTALYWYRQSLGQGLEFLIYFQGNSAPDKSGLPSDRFSAERTGGSVSTLTIQRTQQEDSAVYLCASSLATALNTEAFFGQGTRLTVV.

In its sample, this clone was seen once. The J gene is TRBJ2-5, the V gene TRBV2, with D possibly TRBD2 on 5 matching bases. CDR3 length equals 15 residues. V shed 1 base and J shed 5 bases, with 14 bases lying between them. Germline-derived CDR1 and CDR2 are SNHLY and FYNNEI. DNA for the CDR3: TGTGCCAGCAGTGAAGTCCGGGGTGGAGGCGAGACCCAGTACTTC. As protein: CASSEVRGGGETQYF.

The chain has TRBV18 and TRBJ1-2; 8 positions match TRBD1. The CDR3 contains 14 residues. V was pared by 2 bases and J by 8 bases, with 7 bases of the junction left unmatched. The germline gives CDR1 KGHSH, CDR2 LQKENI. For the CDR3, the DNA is TGTGCCAGCTCACCAGATACAGGGGGTCGAGGCTACACCTTC. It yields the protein CASSPDTGGRGYTF.

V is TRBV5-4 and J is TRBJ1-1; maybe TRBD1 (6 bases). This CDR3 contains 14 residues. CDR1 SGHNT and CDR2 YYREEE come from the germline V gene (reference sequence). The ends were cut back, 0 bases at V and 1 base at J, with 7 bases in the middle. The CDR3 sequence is CASSLEQGNTEAFF. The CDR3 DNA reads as TGTGCCAGCAGCTTGGAACAGGGGAACACTGAAGCTTTCTTT.

CDR3 region: CAWSASQRLTDTQYF. The CDR3 bases are TGTGCCTGGAGTGCCTCCCAGCGCCTCACAGATACGCAGTATTTT. The chain carries TRBV30 and TRBJ2-3; the D is unclear. This CDR3 region has 15 residues. CDR1 and CDR2 (germline): GTSNPN, SVGIG (reference sequence). Trimming took off 1 base at V and 2 bases at J, with 13 bases between the two ends.

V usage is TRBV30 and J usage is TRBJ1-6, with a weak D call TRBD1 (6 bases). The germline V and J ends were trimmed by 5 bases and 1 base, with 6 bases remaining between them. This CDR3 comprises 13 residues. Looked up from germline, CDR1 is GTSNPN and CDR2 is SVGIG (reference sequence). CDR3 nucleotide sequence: TGTGCCTGGGGACAGTCCTATAATTCACCCCTCCACTTT. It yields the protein CAWGQSYNSPLHF.

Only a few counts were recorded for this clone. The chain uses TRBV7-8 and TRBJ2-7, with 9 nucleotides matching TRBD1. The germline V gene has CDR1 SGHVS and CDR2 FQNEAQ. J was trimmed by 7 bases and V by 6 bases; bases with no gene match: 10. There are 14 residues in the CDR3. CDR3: CASRLRTGVGEQYF. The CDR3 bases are TGTGCCAGCAGGCTAAGGACAGGGGTTGGGGAGCAGTACTTC.

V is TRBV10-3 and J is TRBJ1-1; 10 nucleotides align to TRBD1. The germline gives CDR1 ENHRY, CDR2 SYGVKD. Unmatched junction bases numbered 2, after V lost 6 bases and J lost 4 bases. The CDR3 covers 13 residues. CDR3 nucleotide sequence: TGTGCCATCAGGGGACAGGGGCCCACTGAAGCTTTCTTT. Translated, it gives CAIRGQGPTEAFF.

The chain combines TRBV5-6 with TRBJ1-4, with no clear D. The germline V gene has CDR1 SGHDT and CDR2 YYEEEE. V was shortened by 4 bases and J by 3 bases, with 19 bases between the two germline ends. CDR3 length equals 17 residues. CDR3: CASSPHSYTRSNEKLFF. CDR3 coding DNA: TGTGCCAGCAGCCCTCACTCGTATACGAGGTCTAATGAAAAACTGTTTTTT.

CDR3 DNA sequence: TGTGCCAGCAGTTCTCTAACCGGGGAGCTGTTTTTT. Its translation is CASSSLTGELFF. The chain links TRBV12-3 or TRBV12-4 to TRBJ2-2, with D unclear. The CDR3 runs 12 residues. The ends were cut back, 4 bases at V and 5 bases at J, with 5 bases in the middle.

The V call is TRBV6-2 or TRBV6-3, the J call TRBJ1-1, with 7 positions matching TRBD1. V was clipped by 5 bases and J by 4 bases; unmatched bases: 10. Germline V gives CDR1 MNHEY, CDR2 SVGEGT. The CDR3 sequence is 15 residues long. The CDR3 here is CASSRGGAWGTEAFF. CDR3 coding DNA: TGTGCCAGCAGTAGAGGGGGCGCATGGGGCACTGAAGCTTTCTTT.

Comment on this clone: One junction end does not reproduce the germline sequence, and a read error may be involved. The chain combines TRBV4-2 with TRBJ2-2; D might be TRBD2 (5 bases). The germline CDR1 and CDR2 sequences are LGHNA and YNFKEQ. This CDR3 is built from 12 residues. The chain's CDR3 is CASSHNTGELSF. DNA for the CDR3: TGTGCCAGCAGCCATAACACCGGGGAGCTGTCTTTT.

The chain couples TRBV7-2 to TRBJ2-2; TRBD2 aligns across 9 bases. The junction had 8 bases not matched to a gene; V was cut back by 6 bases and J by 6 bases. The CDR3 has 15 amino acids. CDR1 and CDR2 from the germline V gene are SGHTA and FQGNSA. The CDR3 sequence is CASRSGTSYAGELFF. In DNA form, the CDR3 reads TGTGCCAGCAGATCCGGGACTAGCTACGCCGGGGAGCTGTTTTTT.